The rows below give T cell receptor beta chains drawn from one sample of a study of T-cell memory formation after mild COVID-19. One entry per CDR3 protein results from TCRdb running MiXCR on the 5' RACE reads. Here the sample spans around 300,000 distinct CDR3 sequences, roughly 18% being singletons. The sequenced sample consisted of PBMCs or a T cell subset sorted from them (not recorded which). These receptors came from a young man who had mild COVID-19 (a few samples of this study predate the infection). Cell type and time point are not known. The CDR3 runs from the conserved cysteine through the conserved F or W. Fields, in order: clone size, V gene, CDR3 length, D gene, J gene, CDR3 DNA, CDR3 protein. D genes are given only for firm matches. Clone size, where shown, is once, few, many, or a class for clones that have expanded.

clone_size: many; v_call: TRBV27; cdr3_length: 16; d_call: TRBD2; j_call: TRBJ2-2; cdr3_nt: TGTGCCAGCAGGAAGATAGCGGGGGGACCCGGTGGGGAGCTGTTTTTT; cdr3_aa: CASRKIAGGPGGELFF
clone_size: -; v_call: TRBV7-2; cdr3_length: 16; d_call: -; j_call: TRBJ1-6; cdr3_nt: TGTGCCAGCAGCCTCGGACAGAGTGGACATGGGTCACCCCTCCACTTT; cdr3_aa: CASSLGQSGHGSPLHF
clone_size: -; v_call: TRBV5-6; cdr3_length: 14; d_call: TRBD1; j_call: TRBJ2-2; cdr3_nt: TGTGCCAGCGCCGGGACAGGAAACACCGGGGAGCTGTTTTTT; cdr3_aa: CASAGTGNTGELFF
clone_size: -; v_call: TRBV6-4; cdr3_length: 15; d_call: -; j_call: TRBJ2-3; cdr3_nt: TGTGCCAGCAGCCTTGGAGGGGGGCCAGTGGATACGCAGTATTTT; cdr3_aa: CASSLGGGPVDTQYF
clone_size: -; v_call: TRBV7-9; cdr3_length: 14; d_call: -; j_call: TRBJ2-4; cdr3_nt: TGTGCCAGCAGCTGGGCGGCCTACGGAAACATTCAGTACTTC; cdr3_aa: CASSWAAYGNIQYF
clone_size: -; v_call: TRBV12-3/TRBV12-4; cdr3_length: 15; d_call: TRBD1; j_call: TRBJ1-3; cdr3_nt: TGTGCCAGCAGTTTAGCCGGGACAGGGAGGGACACCATATATTTT; cdr3_aa: CASSLAGTGRDTIYF
clone_size: -; v_call: TRBV27; cdr3_length: 14; d_call: -; j_call: TRBJ2-1; cdr3_nt: TGTGCCGGACCAACAGGTTATCTTTTGAATGAGCAGTTCTTC; cdr3_aa: CAGPTGYLLNEQFF
clone_size: few; v_call: TRBV5-1; cdr3_length: 15; d_call: TRBD1; j_call: TRBJ1-5; cdr3_nt: TGCGCCAGCAGCTCGACCGGGACAGGGGACCAGCCCCAGCATTTT; cdr3_aa: CASSSTGTGDQPQHF
clone_size: few; v_call: TRBV7-9; cdr3_length: 12; d_call: -; j_call: TRBJ1-5; cdr3_nt: TGTGCCAGCAGTTCAGGGACCCAGCCCCAGCATTTT; cdr3_aa: CASSSGTQPQHF
clone_size: -; v_call: TRBV14; cdr3_length: 14; d_call: -; j_call: TRBJ2-5; cdr3_nt: TGTGCCAGCAGCCAGTCCGGGTGGGGGGAGACCCAGTACTTC; cdr3_aa: CASSQSGWGETQYF
clone_size: -; v_call: TRBV20-1; cdr3_length: 14; d_call: -; j_call: TRBJ2-5; cdr3_nt: TGCAGTGCTAGCACAACTGGTGGCGATGGGACCCAGTACTTC; cdr3_aa: CSASTTGGDGTQYF
clone_size: -; v_call: TRBV20-1; cdr3_length: 12; d_call: -; j_call: TRBJ2-3; cdr3_nt: TGCAGTGCTAGAGTTAGCACAGATACGCAGTATTTT; cdr3_aa: CSARVSTDTQYF
clone_size: -; v_call: TRBV12-5; cdr3_length: 17; d_call: -; j_call: TRBJ2-3; cdr3_nt: TGTGCTAGTGGTTCCGGACCCTTAGCAGGGGAGACAGATACGCAGTATTTT; cdr3_aa: CASGSGPLAGETDTQYF
clone_size: few; v_call: TRBV12-3/TRBV12-4; cdr3_length: 14; d_call: TRBD1; j_call: TRBJ1-1; cdr3_nt: TGTGCCAGCAGTGACGGACAGGTCTTAACTGAAGCTTTCTTT; cdr3_aa: CASSDGQVLTEAFF
clone_size: -; v_call: TRBV25-1; cdr3_length: 12; d_call: -; j_call: TRBJ1-2; cdr3_nt: TGTGCCAGCAGTGAGACCGATAGTCGCTACACCTTC; cdr3_aa: CASSETDSRYTF
clone_size: -; v_call: TRBV7-9; cdr3_length: 18; d_call: TRBD2; j_call: TRBJ2-3; cdr3_nt: TGTGCCAGCAGCCGTGGACTAGCGGGGGGGCGAGAGACAGATACGCAGTATTTT; cdr3_aa: CASSRGLAGGRETDTQYF
clone_size: -; v_call: TRBV24-1; cdr3_length: 16; d_call: -; j_call: TRBJ2-2; cdr3_nt: TGTGCCACCAGTGCCCTAGGAGGTTTTAACACCGGGGAGCTGTTTTTT; cdr3_aa: CATSALGGFNTGELFF
clone_size: few; v_call: TRBV7-2; cdr3_length: 15; d_call: -; j_call: TRBJ1-5; cdr3_nt: TGTGCCAGCAGCTTAGCGGGGGGAAGCAATCAGCCCCAGCATTTT; cdr3_aa: CASSLAGGSNQPQHF
clone_size: -; v_call: TRBV4-1; cdr3_length: 13; d_call: -; j_call: TRBJ2-7; cdr3_nt: TGCGCCAGCAGCCAAGATAGGGGGGTTGAGCAGTACTTC; cdr3_aa: CASSQDRGVEQYF
clone_size: few; v_call: TRBV5-1; cdr3_length: 13; d_call: -; j_call: TRBJ2-3; cdr3_nt: TGCGCCAGCAGTTCCTTCTTACCAGATACGCAGTATTTT; cdr3_aa: CASSSFLPDTQYF
clone_size: -; v_call: TRBV20-1; cdr3_length: 11; d_call: TRBD2; j_call: TRBJ2-7; cdr3_nt: TGCAGTGCCAAGGGAGGGCACGAGCAGTACTTC; cdr3_aa: CSAKGGHEQYF
clone_size: -; v_call: TRBV6-5; cdr3_length: 14; d_call: -; j_call: TRBJ1-1; cdr3_nt: TGTGCCAGCAGTTACTCGGGGGTAAAAACTGAAGCTTTCTTT; cdr3_aa: CASSYSGVKTEAFF
clone_size: few; v_call: TRBV12-3/TRBV12-4; cdr3_length: 19; d_call: TRBD1; j_call: TRBJ1-5; cdr3_nt: TGTGCCAGCAGCCCCCGGGCAGGGGGCTCTCCTATAGGCAATCAGCCCCAGCATTTT; cdr3_aa: CASSPRAGGSPIGNQPQHF
clone_size: -; v_call: TRBV7-2; cdr3_length: 15; d_call: -; j_call: TRBJ1-4; cdr3_nt: TGTGCCAGCAGCTTTTATACAGGGTTGGGAGAAAAACTGTTTTTT; cdr3_aa: CASSFYTGLGEKLFF
clone_size: few; v_call: TRBV4-3; cdr3_length: 16; d_call: TRBD2; j_call: TRBJ2-1; cdr3_nt: TGCGCCAGCAGCCAGGAGCGGGGGGGATTTTACAATGAGCAGTTCTTC; cdr3_aa: CASSQERGGFYNEQFF
clone_size: -; v_call: TRBV6-5; cdr3_length: 15; d_call: TRBD2; j_call: TRBJ2-7; cdr3_nt: TGTGCCAGCAGCTCAGGACTAGCGGAGATCTACGAGCAGTACTTC; cdr3_aa: CASSSGLAEIYEQYF
clone_size: many; v_call: TRBV6-4; cdr3_length: 14; d_call: TRBD2; j_call: TRBJ2-2; cdr3_nt: TGTGCCAGCAGTGACTCGACTAGCGCCGGGGAGCTGTTTTTT; cdr3_aa: CASSDSTSAGELFF
clone_size: -; v_call: TRBV11-2; cdr3_length: 15; d_call: TRBD2; j_call: TRBJ2-1; cdr3_nt: TGTGCCAGCAGCTTCCCGGGGGGGCCGGTGGTTGAGCAGTTCTTC; cdr3_aa: CASSFPGGPVVEQFF
clone_size: few; v_call: TRBV18; cdr3_length: 15; d_call: TRBD1; j_call: TRBJ2-1; cdr3_nt: TGTGCCAGCTCACCATCCGGGACAGGGGGCAATGAGCAGTTCTTC; cdr3_aa: CASSPSGTGGNEQFF
clone_size: -; v_call: TRBV20-1; cdr3_length: 12; d_call: -; j_call: TRBJ1-2; cdr3_nt: TGCAGTGCTAGGAAGGGGTTGGGGGGCTACACCTTC; cdr3_aa: CSARKGLGGYTF